Each of the 30 T cell receptor beta chains below was sequenced from the same sample in a study of blood T cell repertoires in COVID-19. Sequencing was performed with immunoSEQ multiplex PCR; in TCRdb, only in-frame clones are kept and a portion is missing. The sample includes a few hundred thousand clones, about nine tenths seen only once; the top ten take 11%. The sequenced material came from peripheral blood. Source of these receptors: a woman in her twenties or thirties with COVID-19, enrolled during active disease.

The gene calls are TRBV10-3 and TRBJ2-3; TRBD2 aligns across 8 bases. Looked up from germline, CDR1 is ENHRY and CDR2 is SYGVKD. J lost 3 bases, V lost 5 bases, and 4 bases had no gene match. The CDR3 extends over 14 amino acids. CDR3 in DNA: TGTGCCATCAGTTATAGCGGGATAACAGATACGCAGTATTTT. Protein sequence: CAISYSGITDTQYF.

The V call is TRBV4-1, the J call TRBJ1-3; D is possibly TRBD1 (5 bases). This CDR3 has 18 residues. Germline CDR1 is MGHRA and CDR2 is YSYEKL. Trimming cost V 0 bases and J 2 bases, with 17 bases left between them. Here the CDR3 DNA reads TGCGCCAGCAGCCAAGATCCGCAGGGAGGTAAAGCTGGAAACACCATATATTTT. This sequence encodes CASSQDPQGGKAGNTIYF.

The chain recombines TRBV19 with TRBJ2-7; the match to TRBD2 covers 11 bases. V lost 9 bases to trimming and J lost 3 bases; unmatched junction nucleotides: 19. The CDR3 covers 18 residues. Germline V gene lookup returns CDR1 LNHDA and CDR2 SQIVND (reference sequence). The CDR3 nucleotides are TGTGCCAGCTGGGCCTCTGCTAGCGGGAGGTCCACCTTCTACGAGCAGTACTTC. Protein product: CASWASASGRSTFYEQYF.

This chain joins TRBV5-1 and TRBJ1-5; tentatively, D is TRBD1 (6 bases). Trimming took off 1 base at V and 1 base at J, with 12 bases between the two ends. Germline lookup yields CDR1 SGHRS and CDR2 YFSETQ. CDR3 length equals 16 residues. The CDR3 nucleotides read TGCGCCAGCAGCTTGTGGGGGACAAAGAGCAATCAGCCCCAGCATTTT. Translation gives CASSLWGTKSNQPQHF.

This chain links TRBV5-5 with TRBJ2-3; D perhaps matches TRBD1 (5 bases). CDR3 length equals 15 residues. V gave up 1 base and J gave up 2 bases, with 11 bases separating them. The V gene's germline CDR1 is SGHKS and CDR2 YYEKEE (reference sequence). The CDR3 DNA sequence: TGTGCCAGCAGCTTGCAGGGTGCGCCCACAGATACGCAGTATTTT. This encodes CASSLQGAPTDTQYF.

This chain uses TRBV19 with TRBJ1-3; D gene unclear. CDR3 length: 19 amino acids. V was shortened by 2 bases and J by 3 bases, with 23 bases between the two germline ends. CDR1 LNHDA and CDR2 SQIVND come from the germline V gene (reference sequence). The CDR3 region has the DNA TGTGCCAGTAGTATAAGAAGACGGACTAGCGGGAGAGGTGGAAACACCATATATTTT. It translates to CASSIRRRTSGRGGNTIYF. The full variable domain, rest sourced from reference TRBV19 and TRBJ1-3, is DGGITQSPKYLFRKEGQNVTLSCEQNLNHDAMYWYRQDPGQGLRLIYYSQIVNDFQKGDIAEGYSVSREKKESFPLTVTSAQKNPTAFYLCASSIRRRTSGRGGNTIYFGEGSWLTVV.

The rearrangement uses TRBV6-6 and TRBJ2-7, with TRBD2 identical over 8 bases. Germline values: CDR1 MNHNY, CDR2 SVGAGI (reference sequence). The ends lost 2 bases at V and 3 bases at J; junction bases unmatched: 3. There are 14 residues in the CDR3. The CDR3: CASSYGTRGYEQYF. The CDR3 DNA sequence: TGTGCCAGCAGTTACGGGACTAGAGGCTACGAGCAGTACTTC.

For this clone: In the same sample, other DNA sequences code for this CDR3. The chain couples TRBV7-3 to TRBJ2-2, with 8 bases identical to TRBD2. Trimming took 5 bases from V and 3 from J; bases not matched to a gene: 5. This CDR3 has 15 amino acids. Germline values: CDR1 SGHTA, CDR2 FQGTGA. Here the CDR3 reads CASSPTSGDTGELFF. DNA for the CDR3: TGTGCCAGCAGCCCTACTAGCGGAGACACCGGGGAGCTGTTTTTT.

The V gene is TRBV9, the J gene TRBJ2-1, with 8 bases lining up with TRBD2. CDR1 and CDR2 (germline): SGDLS, YYNGEE. The CDR3 extends over 16 amino acids. V dropped 0 bases and J dropped 4; count of bases not matched to a gene: 6. The CDR3 loop reads CASSVDSGIGYNEQFF. The CDR3 DNA reads as TGTGCCAGCAGCGTAGATAGCGGGATAGGTTACAATGAGCAGTTCTTC.

V gene TRBV29-1 combines with J gene TRBJ2-5; TRBD2 agrees at 7 bases. This CDR3 region has 13 residues. The ends lost 1 base at V and 6 bases at J; junction bases unmatched: 5. The germline CDR1 and CDR2 sequences are SQVTM and ANQGSEA. CDR3 DNA: TGCAGCGTTGAAGGGGAGGGGCGTAAGACCCAGTACTTC. Its translation is CSVEGEGRKTQYF.

This chain links TRBV20-1 with TRBJ2-5, with D perhaps TRBD1 (6 bases). The CDR3 is 13 residues long. Deletions cut 3 bases from V and 5 bases from J, with 13 bases between. The germline gives CDR1 DFQATT, CDR2 SNEGSKA (reference sequence). As DNA, the CDR3 is TGCAGTGCTAGTACAGGGATAGGCGAGACCCAGTACTTC. As protein: CSASTGIGETQYF.

A single count supports this clone. The chain carries TRBV7-9 and TRBJ2-1; the match to TRBD1 covers 9 bases. The CDR3 totals 19 residues. With 2 bases clipped from V and 1 base from J, the junction kept 12 bases outside the gene matches. The germline gives CDR1 SEHNR, CDR2 FQNEAQ (reference sequence). The chain's CDR3 is CASSLRGQGRVGSYNEQFF. The CDR3 nucleotides are TGTGCCAGCAGCTTAAGGGGACAGGGCCGAGTAGGGTCCTACAATGAGCAGTTCTTC.

This chain connects TRBV6-5 to TRBJ1-1; D unclear. Trimming shortened V by 1 base and J by 1 base, and 7 bases separated the two germline ends. CDR3 length: 14 amino acids. The V gene's germline CDR1 is MNHEY and CDR2 SVGAGI. The CDR3 DNA reads TGTGCCAGCAGTTACTATGGCGGGAACACTGAAGCTTTCTTT. Translation: CASSYYGGNTEAFF.

The rearrangement links TRBV24-1 to TRBJ1-5, with D hard to call. Germline V CDR1 and CDR2: KGHDR, SFDVKD. V was pared by 5 bases and J by 0 bases, with 4 bases between. The CDR3 is 13 amino acids. CDR3 protein: CATSVNSNQPQHF. CDR3 DNA sequence: TGTGCCACCAGTGTTAATAGCAATCAGCCCCAGCATTTT.

V and J are TRBV6-6 and TRBJ2-7; D may be TRBD2 (5 bases). Trimming removed 11 bases from V and 2 bases from J, with 10 bases in between. Germline V CDR1 and CDR2: MNHNY, SVGAGI (reference sequence). The CDR3 length is 11 residues. As DNA, the CDR3 is TGTGCCGGCGGGCCCCCCTACGAGCAGTACTTC. Its translation: CAGGPPYEQYF.

This clone appeared once. The gene calls are TRBV10-3 and TRBJ2-2; 10 nucleotides line up with TRBD2. V was clipped by 8 bases and J by 4 bases; unmatched bases: 4. Germline V gene sequence: CDR1 ENHRY, CDR2 SYGVKD. The CDR3 is made up of 14 amino acids. CDR3: CAIGGLAFTGELFF. In DNA form, the CDR3 reads TGTGCCATCGGGGGACTAGCGTTCACCGGGGAGCTGTTTTTT.

The rearrangement joins TRBV12-5 to TRBJ1-4; the D is unclear. With 7 bases removed from V and 2 bases from J, the gap between germline ends came to 11 bases. The CDR3 has 14 residues. The V gene's germline CDR1 is LGHNT and CDR2 FRNRAP. Written as DNA, the CDR3 is TGTGCTAGTGTCCACCGGGGTACTAATGAAAAACTGTTTTTT. It is translated as CASVHRGTNEKLFF.

The rearrangement uses TRBV20-1 and TRBJ2-1; 8 nucleotides align to TRBD2. This CDR3 is 15 amino acids long. The J segment lost 2 bases and the V segment lost 3 bases, leaving 6 bases of the junction unmatched. Germline V gene lookup returns CDR1 DFQATT and CDR2 SNEGSKA (reference sequence). The CDR3 here is CSASLTGGPYNEQFF. The DNA of the CDR3 is TGCAGTGCTAGTCTGACGGGAGGGCCCTACAATGAGCAGTTCTTC.

In DNA form, the CDR3 reads TGTGCCAGCAGCGTAGCGACAGGGGGCAACTACGAGCAGTACTTC. Encoded protein: CASSVATGGNYEQYF. The V and J genes are TRBV9 and TRBJ2-7; 10 nucleotides align to TRBD1. Germline CDR1 is SGDLS and CDR2 is YYNGEE. The CDR3 length is 15 residues. J lost 3 bases, V lost 0 bases, and 3 bases had no gene match.

There are a few counts of this clone. The chain uses TRBV29-1 and TRBJ1-1; D unresolved. The germline V and J ends were trimmed by 2 bases and 1 base, with 5 bases remaining between them. Germline V lookup: CDR1 SQVTM, CDR2 ANQGSEA. CDR3 size: 12 residues. The CDR3 DNA is TGCAGCGTTGAATTCAGGAACACTGAAGCTTTCTTT. It specifies CSVEFRNTEAFF.

This sequence joins TRBV6-5 and TRBJ2-7, with 8 bases that match TRBD1. The CDR3 length is 15 residues. Losses at the gene ends were 4 bases for V and 7 bases for J; bases not matched to a gene: 12. Germline assignment: CDR1 MNHEY and CDR2 SVGAGI. CDR3 DNA: TGTGCCAGCAGTTCAGGGGGCGGATTAATGATTGAGCAGTACTTC. This sequence encodes CASSSGGGLMIEQYF.

The V and J genes are TRBV9 and TRBJ1-5; the D gene is possibly TRBD1 (5 bases). The CDR3 is 14 amino acids. Trimming took 3 bases from V and 1 from J, leaving 8 bases between them. The germline gives CDR1 SGDLS, CDR2 YYNGEE. As DNA, the CDR3 is TGTGCCAGCAGCGAGGGGATGAGCAATCAGCCCCAGCATTTT. Translating it yields CASSEGMSNQPQHF.

The genes are TRBV19 and TRBJ2-7, with TRBD2 matching 7 bases. This CDR3 spans 15 amino acids. Germline CDR1 reads LNHDA; CDR2 reads SQIVND (reference sequence). Unmatched junction bases numbered 8, after V lost 3 bases and J lost 3 bases. The CDR3 region has the DNA TGTGCCAGTAGTATGGGTAGCGGGTCCATCTACGAGCAGTACTTC. The encoded protein is CASSMGSGSIYEQYF.

The J gene is TRBJ1-2, the V gene TRBV2, with TRBD1 as a possible D gene (6 bases). Trimming removed 7 bases from V and 7 bases from J, with 19 bases in between. CDR3 length equals 14 residues. The V gene's germline CDR1 is SNHLY and CDR2 FYNNEI. The CDR3 sequence is CASTLFGQQGGYTF. In nucleotides, the CDR3 is TGTGCCAGCACTCTCTTCGGACAGCAGGGTGGCTACACCTTC.

The chain has TRBV2 and TRBJ2-5; 10 nucleotides agree with TRBD2. V lost 5 bases, J lost 5 bases, and 8 bases stayed unmatched. From germline, CDR1 is SNHLY and CDR2 FYNNEI. The CDR3 has 15 residues. This CDR3 is CASSRGSGRGETQYF. CDR3 nucleotide sequence: TGTGCCAGCAGTCGGGGAAGCGGGAGGGGGGAGACCCAGTACTTC.

This chain connects TRBV2 to TRBJ2-7; TRBD2 agrees at 7 bases. The CDR3 extends over 15 amino acids. The germline V gene has CDR1 SNHLY and CDR2 FYNNEI. V lost 2 bases, J lost 2 bases, and 6 bases stayed unmatched. The CDR3 DNA is TGTGCCAGCAGTGAACGGCTAGCGGTTGCCTACGAGCAGTACTTC. Encoded protein: CASSERLAVAYEQYF.

The chain joins TRBV19 to TRBJ2-7; TRBD2 is a possible D gene (6 bases). V lost 0 bases and J 2 bases, leaving 17 bases between the germline ends. Per the germline V gene, CDR1 is LNHDA and CDR2 is SQIVND (reference sequence). The CDR3 is 17 amino acids. The CDR3 sequence: CASSIDRGLPGAYEQYF. The CDR3 bases are TGTGCCAGTAGTATAGATCGCGGTCTACCGGGGGCCTACGAGCAGTACTTC.

This clone has just one count. The gene calls are TRBV6-2 or TRBV6-3 and TRBJ2-4; 7 positions agree with TRBD2. This CDR3 has 15 amino acids. Per germline, CDR1 MNHEY and CDR2 SVGEGT. V lost 2 bases, J lost 5 bases, and 6 bases stayed unmatched. For the CDR3, the DNA is TGTGCCAGCAGTTACGGATGGCGGGAGCAAAACATTCAGTACTTC. It is translated as CASSYGWREQNIQYF.

The chain uses TRBV7-9 and TRBJ2-7; a weak D match, TRBD2 (6 bases). The CDR3 is 12 amino acids. Germline CDR1 and CDR2: SEHNR and FQNEAQ (reference sequence). The V end lost 8 bases, the J end lost 0 bases, and 8 bases lay between the germline ends. CDR3 loop: CASRGSSYEQYF. The CDR3 nucleotides read TGTGCCAGCCGGGGGAGCTCCTACGAGCAGTACTTC.

The CDR3 DNA is TGTGCCAGCAGGCTCAGGGGTGGCACTGAAGCTTTCTTT. Protein product: CASRLRGGTEAFF. The chain links TRBV6-4 to TRBJ1-1; D perhaps matches TRBD1 (6 bases). This CDR3 region has 13 residues. Germline V gene lookup returns CDR1 MRHNA and CDR2 SNTAGT. The V and J ends lost 6 bases and 4 bases respectively, with 12 bases between them.